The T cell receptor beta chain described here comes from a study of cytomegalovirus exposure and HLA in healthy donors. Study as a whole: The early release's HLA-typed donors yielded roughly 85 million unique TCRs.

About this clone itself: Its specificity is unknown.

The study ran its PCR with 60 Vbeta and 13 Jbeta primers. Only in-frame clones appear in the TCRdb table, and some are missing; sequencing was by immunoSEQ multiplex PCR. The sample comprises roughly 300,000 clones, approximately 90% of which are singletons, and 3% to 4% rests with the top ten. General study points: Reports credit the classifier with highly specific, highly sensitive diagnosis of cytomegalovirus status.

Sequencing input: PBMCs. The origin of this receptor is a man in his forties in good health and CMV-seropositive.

This CDR3 is CASSVGVRADSPLHF. The CDR3 DNA is TGTGCCAGCAGCGTAGGGGTCAGGGCGGATTCACCCCTCCACTTT. This sequence joins TRBV9 and TRBJ1-6; D is perhaps TRBD1 (5 bases). V was clipped by 0 bases and J by 8 bases, with 12 bases between them. This CDR3 region has 15 residues. CDR1 is SGDLS, CDR2 YYNGEE, per germline.